This paragraph covers one T cell receptor (beta chain) sequence. The sample originates from a study of T cell changes during pregnancy in multiple sclerosis. Produced via immunoSEQ multiplex PCR; TCRdb's table is partial and in-frame only. The profile covers about 62,000 clones, with around 92% appearing a single time and around 2.5% taken by the ten largest. The CDR3 loop spans 15 amino acids. Germline CDR1 and CDR2: SGHAT and FQNNGV. J lost 0 bases, V lost 8 bases, and 8 bases had no gene match. The material sequenced was peripheral blood, taken in the second trimester of pregnancy. The chain recombines TRBV11-2 with TRBJ2-3; 7 bases match TRBD2. This sequence originates from a female donor in good health, enrolled as a control in a pregnancy study. Here the CDR3 reads CASGVGSGSTDTQYF. In DNA, the CDR3 is TGTGCCAGCGGCGTAGGTAGCGGGAGCACAGATACGCAGTATTTT.